This TCR beta chain was identified during a study of monozygotic twins with inflammatory bowel disease. Study-wide results and limits: Cells of different T cell subtypes could not be told apart. The existence of one strong signal or clonotype linked to IBD lacked support. Relative clonotype sharing with others was diminished in IBD patients versus healthy twins, particularly with disease activity.

Concerning this clonotype itself: Its antigen is undetermined.

Input per TCR library consisted of approximately 3,500 ng of total RNA. Using the 5' RACE reads, TCRdb records one entry per CDR3 protein without DNA. The sample data list 420,000 or so distinct CDR3 sequences. Per the germline V gene, CDR1 is SNHLY and CDR2 is FYNNEI. The CDR3 is 13 amino acids. The chain is built from TRBV2 and TRBJ1-5; without DNA, the TCRdb call of TRBD1 cannot be checked. This receptor was obtained from a human donor with ulcerative colitis or Crohn's disease, or a healthy co-twin of an affected twin (not recorded which). Sequencing input: blood. The CDR3 reads CASRQGADQPQHF.